The clone carrying this TCR beta chain has a handful of counts. TCRdb reprocessed the RT-PCR reads with MiXCR, giving one entry per CDR3 protein. The sample records hundreds of thousands of distinct CDR3 sequences, 16% being singletons. The entry originates in a study of patients and donors after allogeneic stem cell transplantation. Trimming pared 3 bases from V and 7 bases from J, leaving 7 bases between. The CDR3 is 12 amino acids. Germline CDR1 and CDR2: SGDLS and YYNGEE. Sequenced input: blood, either unsorted or a sorted T cell fraction (not recorded which). V is TRBV9 and J is TRBJ2-2; D possibly corresponds to TRBD2 (6 bases). The clonotype was recovered from a human donor who was either an allogeneic HSCT recipient or a stem cell or donor lymphocyte infusion donor (not recorded which). It is not recorded whose cells these are; they may come from a transplant donor. The CDR3 DNA reads TGTGCCAGCAGCGGGAGGGTCGGGGAGCTGTTTTTT. Residues: CASSGRVGELFF.